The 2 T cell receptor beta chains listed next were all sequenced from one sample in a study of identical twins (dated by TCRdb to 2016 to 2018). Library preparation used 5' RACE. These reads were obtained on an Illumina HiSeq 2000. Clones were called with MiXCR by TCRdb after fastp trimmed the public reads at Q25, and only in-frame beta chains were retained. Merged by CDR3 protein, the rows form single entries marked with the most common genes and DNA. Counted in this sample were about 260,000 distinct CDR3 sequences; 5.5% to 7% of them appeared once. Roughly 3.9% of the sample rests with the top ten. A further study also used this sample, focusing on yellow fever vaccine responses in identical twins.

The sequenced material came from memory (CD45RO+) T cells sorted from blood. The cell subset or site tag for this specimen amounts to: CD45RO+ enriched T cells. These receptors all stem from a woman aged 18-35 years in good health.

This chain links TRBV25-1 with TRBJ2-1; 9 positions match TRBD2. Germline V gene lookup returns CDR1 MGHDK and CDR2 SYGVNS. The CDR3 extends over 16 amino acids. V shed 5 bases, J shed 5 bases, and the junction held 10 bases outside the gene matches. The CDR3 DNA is TGTGCCAGCAGTAACAGAGGTAGCGGGAGAAACAATGAGCAGTTCTTC. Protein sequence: CASSNRGSGRNNEQFF.

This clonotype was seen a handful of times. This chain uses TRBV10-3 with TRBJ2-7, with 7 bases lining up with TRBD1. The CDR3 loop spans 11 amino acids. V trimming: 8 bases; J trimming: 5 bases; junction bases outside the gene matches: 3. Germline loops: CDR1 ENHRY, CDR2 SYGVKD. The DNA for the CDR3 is TGTGCCATCGGAGACAGGGACGAGCAGTACTTC. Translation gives CAIGDRDEQYF.